These 23 T cell receptor beta chains share one sample of origin, sequenced in a study of identical twins. TCRdb re-called the 5' RACE reads through MiXCR, storing one row per CDR3 protein. This table has about 150,000 distinct CDR3 sequences, approximately 3.5% appearing once. The sample taken for sequencing was memory T cells sorted from blood. These receptors all come from a man aged 18 to 29 in good health.

This clonotype was picked up many times. This chain connects TRBV12-3 or TRBV12-4 to TRBJ1-4; D is perhaps TRBD1 (5 bases). The ends were cut back, 6 bases at V and 8 bases at J, with 10 bases in the middle. The CDR3 length is 12 residues. The CDR3 DNA reads TGTGCCAGCAGAGAGGGACGCGAAAAACTGTTTTTT. This encodes CASREGREKLFF.

This clonotype was found many times. The gene calls are TRBV28 and TRBJ1-1, with D perhaps TRBD1 (5 bases). V gave up 2 bases and J gave up 11 bases, with 15 bases separating them. Germline CDR1 is MDHEN and CDR2 is SYDVKM. This CDR3 is 13 amino acids long. The CDR3 region is CASSLPGSRRAFF. The CDR3 DNA is TGTGCCAGCAGTTTACCAGGGTCCCGGCGGGCTTTCTTT.

At least ten counts were recorded for this clonotype. The chain recombines TRBV6-1 with TRBJ2-1; either TRBD1 or TRBD2 may supply D (5 bases each). Deletions cut 5 bases from V and 9 bases from J, with 26 bases between. The CDR3 spans 17 residues. The V gene's germline CDR1 is MNHNS and CDR2 SASEGT. This CDR3 reads CASSPRGRGPSRSEQFF. The DNA for the CDR3 is TGTGCCAGCAGTCCCCGGGGCAGAGGGCCTTCTCGCAGTGAGCAGTTCTTC.

This clonotype occurred many times. The chain has TRBV29-1 and TRBJ1-2; D possibly corresponds to TRBD1 (5 bases). Trimming left V 0 bases short and J 8 bases short, with 13 bases between. This CDR3 is 13 amino acids long. Germline-derived CDR1 and CDR2 are SQVTM and ANQGSEA. The CDR3: CSVEELRGGGYTF. Here the CDR3 DNA reads TGCAGCGTTGAAGAGTTAAGGGGAGGAGGCTACACCTTC.

The chain combines TRBV7-6 with TRBJ2-1; 9 nucleotides agree with TRBD1. Germline V gene lookup returns CDR1 SGHVS and CDR2 FNYEAQ. The V segment lost 8 bases and the J segment 5 bases; nucleotides outside the gene matches: 7. CDR3 length equals 14 residues. The CDR3 reads CASLQGQGNNEQFF. CDR3 bases: TGTGCCAGCCTCCAGGGACAGGGCAACAATGAGCAGTTCTTC.

Ten or more counts support this clonotype. This chain links TRBV6-2 or TRBV6-3 with TRBJ2-2, with D possibly being TRBD1 (5 bases). Per the germline V gene, CDR1 is MNHEY and CDR2 is SVGEGT. V lost 2 bases and J 5 bases, leaving 6 bases between the germline ends. The CDR3 has 13 residues. The DNA for the CDR3 is TGTGCCAGCAGTTACGGGGCGACCGGGGAGCTGTTTTTT. Encoded protein: CASSYGATGELFF.

Relative to its sample, this clonotype is medium-sized (0.01 to 0.1%). This sequence joins TRBV12-3 or TRBV12-4 and TRBJ2-4, with TRBD1 matching over 7 bases. The CDR3 loop spans 16 amino acids. V shed 4 bases and J 3 bases; nucleotides not matched to a gene: 9. The CDR3 nucleotides read TGTGCCAGCAGTTACCGGGACAGAAAAGGCAAAAACATTCAGTACTTC. Translation gives CASSYRDRKGKNIQYF.

This clonotype was counted ten times or more. The chain recombines TRBV25-1 with TRBJ2-5; D not resolved. This CDR3 contains 14 residues. Between the trimmed V and J ends, which lost 2 bases and 1 base, there was a span of 8 bases. Germline V gene sequence: CDR1 MGHDK, CDR2 SYGVNS. The CDR3 region is CASSETRIQETQYF. CDR3 nucleotide sequence: TGTGCCAGCAGTGAAACCAGGATCCAAGAGACCCAGTACTTC. Full variable domain (rest looked up from reference TRBV25-1 and TRBJ2-5): EADIYQTPRYLVIGTGKKITLECSQTMGHDKMYWYQQDPGMELHLIHYSYGVNSTEKGDLSSESTVSRIRTEHFPLTLESARPSHTSQYLCASSETRIQETQYFGPGTRLLVL.

This clonotype has a count of ten or more. The chain employs TRBV27 and TRBJ2-7; D not certain. Germline loops: CDR1 MNHEY, CDR2 SMNVEV (reference sequence). V dropped 3 bases and J dropped 7 bases, with 19 bases sitting between them. The CDR3 consists of 15 residues. CDR3 nucleotides: TGTGCCAGCAGTTTCGTGTGGGAACCCCCTAGAGAGCAGTACGTC. The encoded protein is CASSFVWEPPREQYV.

Here the CDR3 DNA reads TGTGCCAGCAGCTCGACCAGGGGGCTAACTAATGAAAAACTGTTTTTT. Amino acids: CASSSTRGLTNEKLFF. The chain is built from TRBV7-8 and TRBJ1-4; 8 positions agree with TRBD1. V dropped 4 bases and J dropped 1; count of bases not matched to a gene: 5. The germline gives CDR1 SGHVS, CDR2 FQNEAQ. The CDR3 spans 16 residues.

This clonotype was picked up many times. The chain recombines TRBV29-1 with TRBJ2-7; the match to TRBD1 covers 9 bases. The CDR3 consists of 12 residues. Germline trimming cut 7 bases from V and 5 bases from J; bases unmatched to any gene: 6. Germline V gene data show CDR1 as SQVTM and CDR2 as ANQGSEA. For the CDR3, the DNA is TGCAGCGGGGGACAGGGTTACCACGAGCAGTACTTC. This codes for CSGGQGYHEQYF.

This clonotype was seen repeatedly, ten times or more. In DNA form, the CDR3 reads TGTGCCAGCAGCAACTACGGAGGGCACGATGAGCAGTTCTTC. The encoded protein is CASSNYGGHDEQFF. The V gene is TRBV6-2 or TRBV6-3, the J gene TRBJ2-1, with D tentatively TRBD2 (6 bases). The CDR3 is 14 residues long. V dropped 6 bases and J dropped 8 bases, with 17 bases sitting between them. The germline V gene encodes CDR1 MNHEY and CDR2 SVGEGT.

There are many counts of this clonotype. V is TRBV11-2 and J is TRBJ1-6; TRBD1 matches at 8 bases. CDR1 SGHAT and CDR2 FQNNGV come from the germline V gene. This CDR3 comprises 16 residues. Trimming took 5 bases from V and 13 from J; bases not matched to a gene: 16. In nucleotides, the CDR3 is TGTGCCAGCAGCCCGGGACAGGCGCTAACTGGGGGGCCCCTCCACTTT. Translated: CASSPGQALTGGPLHF.

With regard to this clonotype: This may stem from a read error, because a much larger clone lies one nucleotide away. The chain recombines TRBV6-6 with TRBJ2-7; D remains unclear. The germline V gene encodes CDR1 MNHNY and CDR2 SVGAGI (reference sequence). The CDR3 has 12 amino acids. The CDR3 protein is CANSYGQSEQYF. As DNA, the CDR3 is TGTGCCAACAGTTACGGGCAGAGCGAGCAGTACTTC.

This clonotype was seen at least ten times. V is TRBV5-1 and J is TRBJ2-4; D may be TRBD2 (6 bases). Germline V lookup: CDR1 SGHRS, CDR2 YFSETQ. The CDR3 sequence is 16 residues long. Trimming removed 4 bases at V and 8 bases at J, with 22 bases between. The CDR3 bases are TGCGCCAGCAGCCCAACTCAAGCGTGGGGGGAGGACATTCAGTACTTC. This gives the protein CASSPTQAWGEDIQYF.

J is TRBJ2-7 and V is TRBV6-2 or TRBV6-3, with 8 bases identical to TRBD2. The CDR3 is made up of 14 amino acids. The V and J ends lost 6 bases and 6 bases, in that order; junction bases with no gene match: 10. Germline CDR1 and CDR2: MNHEY and SVGEGT. CDR3 in amino acids: CASSTGTRGPEQYF. Here the CDR3 DNA reads TGTGCCAGCAGCACCGGGACTAGGGGCCCCGAGCAGTACTTC.

This clonotype has ten or more counts. The V call is TRBV20-1, the J call TRBJ1-1; D may be TRBD1 (5 bases). Looked up from germline, CDR1 is DFQATT and CDR2 is SNEGSKA (reference sequence). The V and J ends lost 3 bases and 5 bases respectively, with 13 bases between them. The CDR3 is made up of 13 amino acids. CDR3 bases: TGCAGTGCTAGCACTCGGAAGGGGACTGAAGCTTTCTTT. This codes for CSASTRKGTEAFF.

This clonotype was found many times. CDR3 loop: CASSKTSGGLAGEETQYF. The CDR3 nucleotides are TGTGCCAGCAGCAAGACTAGTGGCGGACTAGCGGGAGAAGAGACCCAGTACTTC. J is TRBJ2-5 and V is TRBV11-1; 13 positions match TRBD2. Germline assignment: CDR1 SGHAT and CDR2 FQDESV (reference sequence). This CDR3 is 18 amino acids long. V trimming: 5 bases; J trimming: 3 bases; junction bases outside the gene matches: 12.

This clonotype was observed many times. The V call is TRBV20-1, the J call TRBJ2-7, with TRBD1 identical over 9 bases. Per the germline V gene, CDR1 is DFQATT and CDR2 is SNEGSKA (reference sequence). Losses at the gene ends were 6 bases for V and 1 base for J; bases not matched to a gene: 10. The CDR3 sequence is 15 residues long. CDR3 sequence reads: CSATVTGGNSYEQYF. The DNA for the CDR3 is TGCAGTGCCACCGTGACAGGGGGGAATTCCTACGAGCAGTACTTC.

There are many counts of this clonotype. The rearrangement links TRBV5-5 to TRBJ1-3; the D gene is possibly TRBD1 (5 bases). V was shortened by 4 bases and J by 0 bases, with 11 bases between the two germline ends. Per the germline V gene, CDR1 is SGHKS and CDR2 is YYEKEE (reference sequence). The CDR3 contains 15 residues. In DNA, the CDR3 is TGTGCCAGCAGCGTTCGGGGGAACTCTGGAAACACCATATATTTT. Translated, it gives CASSVRGNSGNTIYF.

This clonotype was detected ten times or more. The chain has TRBV10-3 and TRBJ2-4; TRBD1 agrees at 7 bases. The CDR3 loop spans 15 amino acids. The V and J ends lost 2 bases and 8 bases, in that order; junction bases with no gene match: 9. CDR1 is ENHRY and CDR2 is SYGVKD in the germline V gene. The CDR3 coding sequence is TGTGCCATCAGTGAGGAACAGGGGATCTTGGACATTCAGTACTTC. Its translation is CAISEEQGILDIQYF.

The table lists this clonotype with many counts. This chain uses TRBV28 with TRBJ2-7, with D unclear. The CDR3 is made up of 15 amino acids. CDR1 is MDHEN and CDR2 is SYDVKM in the germline V gene. V was cut by 1 base and J by 0 bases, with 10 bases left in between. The CDR3: CASSLLPLSSYEQYF. CDR3 nucleotides: TGTGCCAGCAGTTTATTGCCCCTTAGCTCCTACGAGCAGTACTTC. The entire variable domain, with the rest obtained from reference TRBV28 and TRBJ2-7, is as follows: DVKVTQSSRYLVKRTGEKVFLECVQDMDHENMFWYRQDPGLGLRLIYFSYDVKMKEKGDIPEGYSVSREKKERFSLILESASTNQTSMYLCASSLLPLSSYEQYFGPGTRLTVT.

This clonotype was seen a few times. The rearrangement uses TRBV15 and TRBJ2-5; D call uncertain. Looked up from germline, CDR1 is LNHNV and CDR2 is YYDKDF (reference sequence). This CDR3 has 16 residues. V lost 0 bases and J lost 5, with 16 bases in between. The CDR3 spells CATSRDLDGVAETQYF. The CDR3 coding sequence is TGTGCCACCAGCAGAGATCTCGATGGGGTGGCGGAGACCCAGTACTTC.